The 10 T cell receptor beta chains below all came from one sample that was sequenced in a study of blood T cell repertoires in COVID-19. Here immunoSEQ multiplex PCR was the method, and the copy in TCRdb shows in-frame clones only, minus some. The table records 190,000 or so clones, around 90% of them present only once. Material: peripheral blood. These receptor sequences come from a man aged 45 to 65 with acute or convalescent COVID-19.

V usage is TRBV3-1 (or the pseudogene TRBV3-2) and J usage is TRBJ2-7; 7 nucleotides line up with TRBD2. CDR3 size: 14 residues. CDR1 is LGHDT, CDR2 YNNKEL, per germline (reference sequence). J was trimmed by 0 bases and V by 2 bases; bases with no gene match: 1. Here the CDR3 DNA reads TGTGCCAGCAGCCAAAGCGGGAACTCCTACGAGCAGTACTTC. Protein product: CASSQSGNSYEQYF.

V and J are TRBV19 and TRBJ2-1, with 8 nucleotides matching TRBD2. The CDR3 spans 19 residues. Losses at the gene ends were 6 bases for V and 1 base for J; bases not matched to a gene: 17. Germline values: CDR1 LNHDA, CDR2 SQIVND (reference sequence). In nucleotides, the CDR3 is TGTGCCAGTAGCAAAAGGACTAGCTCCCAACAGTGGTCCTACAATGAGCAGTTCTTC. This sequence encodes CASSKRTSSQQWSYNEQFF. Looking up the rest from reference TRBV19 and TRBJ2-1 gives the full variable domain: DGGITQSPKYLFRKEGQNVTLSCEQNLNHDAMYWYRQDPGQGLRLIYYSQIVNDFQKGDIAEGYSVSREKKESFPLTVTSAQKNPTAFYLCASSKRTSSQQWSYNEQFFGPGTRLTVL.

The chain combines TRBV19 with TRBJ2-1, with 8 bases lining up with TRBD2. The V segment lost 5 bases and the J segment 6 bases; nucleotides outside the gene matches: 9. From germline, CDR1 is LNHDA and CDR2 SQIVND (reference sequence). The CDR3 totals 15 residues. In DNA, the CDR3 is TGTGCCAGTAGTCCACGGGGGGGCCCATCCAATGAGCAGTTCTTC. Protein product: CASSPRGGPSNEQFF.

The chain joins TRBV4-1 to TRBJ2-1; 9 bases fit TRBD2. Trimming took 1 base from V and 3 from J; bases not matched to a gene: 19. The CDR3 contains 21 residues. Germline CDR1 reads MGHRA; CDR2 reads YSYEKL. CDR3 residues: CASSQVGSGRRKTTGYNEQFF. The CDR3 DNA follows: TGCGCCAGCAGCCAAGTTGGTAGCGGGAGACGGAAGACTACCGGCTACAATGAGCAGTTCTTC.

V usage is TRBV19 and J usage is TRBJ2-3; 7 positions agree with TRBD1. The V and J ends lost 9 bases and 4 bases, in that order; junction bases with no gene match: 13. CDR1 and CDR2 from the germline V gene are LNHDA and SQIVND (reference sequence). This CDR3 is built from 15 residues. CDR3 in amino acids: CASQEGRGFADTQYF. The CDR3 nucleotides read TGTGCCAGCCAAGAGGGCAGGGGGTTTGCAGATACGCAGTATTTT.

This clone was counted between two and nine times. The V and J genes are TRBV27 and TRBJ1-2, with a tentative D call TRBD1 (6 bases). Trimming took 5 bases from V and 4 from J, leaving 17 bases between them. CDR1 is MNHEY and CDR2 is SMNVEV in the germline V gene (reference sequence). The CDR3 is 15 residues long. The CDR3 coding sequence is TGTGCCAGCAGTGCTACAGGGCAGCGAGTCTATGGCTACACCTTC. Translating it yields CASSATGQRVYGYTF.

This sequence joins TRBV28 and TRBJ2-7; 7 bases line up with TRBD1. This CDR3 region has 14 residues. Germline lookup yields CDR1 MDHEN and CDR2 SYDVKM. V was pared by 2 bases and J by 3 bases, with 4 bases of the junction left unmatched. Here the CDR3 reads CASSLTGEVYEQYF. CDR3 in DNA: TGTGCCAGCAGTTTAACAGGGGAAGTCTACGAGCAGTACTTC.

The chain couples TRBV11-2 to TRBJ1-2; a weak D match, TRBD1 (5 bases). The V gene's germline CDR1 is SGHAT and CDR2 FQNNGV. With 2 bases removed from V and 6 bases from J, the gap between germline ends came to 13 bases. The CDR3 extends over 14 amino acids. The CDR3 region is CASSLPMGGNGYTF. The CDR3 nucleotides read TGTGCCAGCAGCTTACCGATGGGGGGAAATGGCTACACCTTC.

The chain uses TRBV4-1 and TRBJ1-4; D is unclear. The CDR3 has 14 amino acids. Germline-derived CDR1 and CDR2 are MGHRA and YSYEKL. Trimming stripped 4 bases from V and 5 bases from J, with 11 bases between. Here the CDR3 reads CASSLWTGNEKLFF. DNA of the CDR3: TGCGCCAGCAGCCTTTGGACGGGGAATGAAAAACTGTTTTTT.

The genes are TRBV7-6 and TRBJ1-1, with TRBD1 matching over 8 bases. CDR3 length: 20 residues. Germline lookup yields CDR1 SGHVS and CDR2 FNYEAQ. The ends lost 0 bases at V and 1 base at J; junction bases unmatched: 16. CDR3 region: CASSLAHEDRAGVRNTEAFF. The CDR3 DNA is TGTGCCAGCAGCTTAGCCCACGAGGACAGGGCCGGGGTTAGGAACACTGAAGCTTTCTTT.